A single TCR beta chain is shown here with its context. Participants reported their clinical history, and cohort assignment relied on those reports. Recovered status in Cohort 3 required two negative PCRs, clearance, or symptom resolution. This CDR3 comprises 17 residues. The germline gives CDR1 SGHDT, CDR2 YYEEEE. V dropped 1 base and J dropped 5 bases, with 19 bases sitting between them. The data originate from a study of blood T cell repertoires in COVID-19. Turning to the study itself: Spain, Italy and the United States supplied samples that represented acute and convalescent COVID-19.

How the authors handled the data: Reference gene primer amplification gave estimated nucleated cell counts. The data were produced by immunoSEQ multiplex PCR, yet TCRdb's version contains in-frame clones alone and is incomplete. Clone size and the V and J calls come from that table; the DNA yielded D and trimming. The sample shows under 200,000 clones, more than 75% of them seen only once. The receptor comes from a woman in her fifties or sixties who had recovered from COVID-19. Sample: PBMCs or T cells enriched from blood (not recorded which). V and J are TRBV5-6 and TRBJ1-5, with D possibly TRBD1 on 5 matching bases. CDR3 region: CASSLRRGRPVDQPQHF. Here the CDR3 DNA reads TGTGCCAGCAGCTTGAGGAGGGGTCGGCCTGTCGATCAGCCCCAGCATTTT.